The 30 T cell receptor beta chains presented below share a single source sample, sequenced in a study of blood T cells in healthy people across ages. Primers used in a second PCR of about 7 to 12 cycles were a sample-barcoded 5' primer and a J-beta primer mix. TCRdb re-derived calls from the 5' RACE reads in MiXCR, one entry per CDR3 protein. Of about 1.6 million distinct CDR3 sequences listed, roughly 30% are singletons. Sequencing input: blood. These receptors were collected from a woman in her thirties in good health.

This clonotype has a handful of counts. In DNA, the CDR3 is TGCAGTGCTATACCGCGGGGCTACGAGCAGTACTTC. This codes for CSAIPRGYEQYF. The chain carries TRBV20-1 and TRBJ2-7, with a tentative D call TRBD2 (6 bases). CDR1 and CDR2 (germline): DFQATT, SNEGSKA (reference sequence). CDR3 length equals 12 residues. Trimming pared 4 bases from V and 3 bases from J, leaving 10 bases between.

This clonotype appeared a few times. This rearrangement joins TRBV18 to TRBJ2-1, with TRBD2 identical over 11 bases. Germline V CDR1 and CDR2: KGHSH, LQKENI. Losses at the gene ends were 3 bases for V and 9 bases for J; bases not matched to a gene: 7. This CDR3 is built from 15 residues. The CDR3 loop reads CASSPASGRQAEQFF. CDR3 bases: TGTGCCAGCTCACCGGCTAGCGGGAGGCAGGCTGAGCAGTTCTTC.

This clonotype has just a few counts. The chain recombines TRBV29-1 with TRBJ1-2; D not resolved. Trimming shortened V by 7 bases and J by 0 bases, and 15 bases separated the two germline ends. This CDR3 has 14 residues. Germline V CDR1 and CDR2: SQVTM, ANQGSEA. The CDR3 sequence: CSAKRHYANYGYTF. DNA for the CDR3: TGCAGCGCAAAACGACACTACGCTAACTATGGCTACACCTTC.

This chain uses TRBV5-5 with TRBJ2-1, with TRBD2 identical over 9 bases. With V trimmed by 0 bases and J by 6 bases, 7 bases remained unmatched. Germline V gene data show CDR1 as SGHKS and CDR2 as YYEKEE (reference sequence). The length of the CDR3 is 16 residues. CDR3 sequence reads: CASSLGPTSGTNEQFF. In DNA, the CDR3 is TGTGCCAGCAGCTTGGGGCCGACTAGCGGAACCAATGAGCAGTTCTTC.

To note about this clonotype: At one end, the junction sequence differs from germline, possibly due to a read error. The V and J genes are TRBV7-9 and TRBJ2-1; 8 bases map to TRBD1. Germline loops: CDR1 SEHNR, CDR2 FQNEAQ (reference sequence). The CDR3 totals 12 residues. This CDR3 reads CVSSKQGGEQFF. CDR3 DNA: TGTGTCAGCAGCAAACAGGGGGGCGAGCAGTTCTTC.

This clonotype was seen at least ten times. This chain links TRBV29-1 with TRBJ2-7; D tentatively reads TRBD1 or TRBD2 (5 bases each). The ends were cut back, 6 bases at V and 6 bases at J, with 15 bases in the middle. CDR3 length equals 12 residues. The V gene's germline CDR1 is SQVTM and CDR2 ANQGSEA. The CDR3 region is CSVTRAGSEQYF. DNA for the CDR3: TGCAGCGTAACCCGGGCAGGGAGCGAGCAGTACTTC.

The rearrangement uses TRBV27 and TRBJ1-2; 7 bases fit TRBD1. Germline-derived CDR1 and CDR2 are MNHEY and SMNVEV (reference sequence). Trimming took 5 bases from V and 8 from J; bases not matched to a gene: 14. This CDR3 has 15 residues. The CDR3 protein is CASSIDGDRVWGYTF. The CDR3 DNA reads as TGTGCCAGCAGTATTGACGGCGACAGGGTATGGGGCTACACCTTC.

The chain couples TRBV7-3 to TRBJ2-2, with D uncertain. The V gene lost 1 base and the J gene lost 2 bases, with 17 bases spanning the gap. The length of the CDR3 is 18 residues. Germline V CDR1 and CDR2: SGHTA, FQGTGA. The CDR3, as DNA: TGTGCCAGCAGCTTAATGGGTGCCGGAGCAGGCAACACCGGGGAGCTGTTTTTT. It specifies CASSLMGAGAGNTGELFF.

The CDR3 DNA is TGCAGTGCTTGGAGCGAGCACTACAATGAGCAGTTCTTC. Its protein is CSAWSEHYNEQFF. V usage is TRBV20-1 and J usage is TRBJ2-1; D gene ambiguous. The CDR3 spans 13 residues. Germline CDR1 is DFQATT and CDR2 is SNEGSKA (reference sequence). V was clipped by 5 bases and J by 3 bases, with 11 bases between them.

The chain combines TRBV10-3 with TRBJ2-1; D perhaps matches TRBD1 (6 bases). Germline V gene sequence: CDR1 ENHRY, CDR2 SYGVKD. V was pared by 0 bases and J by 10 bases, with 19 bases between. The CDR3 is made up of 16 amino acids. CDR3: CAISESTRQVIYEQFF. CDR3 nucleotides: TGTGCCATCAGTGAGTCGACTCGACAGGTGATCTACGAGCAGTTCTTC.

The chain links TRBV5-5 to TRBJ2-3; 14 nucleotides align to TRBD2. Germline-derived CDR1 and CDR2 are SGHKS and YYEKEE (reference sequence). Trimming took 0 bases from V and 5 from J; bases not matched to a gene: 5. The CDR3 totals 17 residues. The CDR3 loop reads CASSLGLAGGPGDTQYF. Written as DNA, the CDR3 is TGTGCCAGCAGCTTGGGACTAGCGGGGGGGCCGGGAGATACGCAGTATTTT.

This clonotype was detected only a few times. The rearrangement uses TRBV9 and TRBJ2-1; 12 nucleotides align to TRBD2. With 0 bases clipped from V and 4 bases from J, the junction kept 5 bases outside the gene matches. Germline V gene lookup returns CDR1 SGDLS and CDR2 YYNGEE. This CDR3 is 17 amino acids long. CDR3 coding DNA: TGTGCCAGCAGCGTAGCTACGACTAGCGGGGGTTACAATGAGCAGTTCTTC. This sequence encodes CASSVATTSGGYNEQFF. Full variable domain (remainder filled in from reference TRBV9 and TRBJ2-1): DSGVTQTPKHLITATGQRVTLRCSPRSGDLSVYWYQQSLDQGLQFLIQYYNGEERAKGNILERFSAQQFPDLHSELNLSSLELGDSALYFCASSVATTSGGYNEQFFGPGTRLTVL.

V gene TRBV3-1 combines with J gene TRBJ2-3, with a weak D call TRBD2 (6 bases). V was clipped by 2 bases and J by 3 bases, with 9 bases between them. Germline loops: CDR1 LGHDT, CDR2 YNNKEL (reference sequence). This CDR3 has 14 residues. CDR3 sequence reads: CASSQLLATDTQYF. CDR3 bases: TGTGCCAGCAGCCAACTACTAGCAACAGATACGCAGTATTTT.

This clonotype has just a few counts. The chain recombines TRBV12-3 or TRBV12-4 with TRBJ1-4; no clear D gene. CDR3 size: 15 residues. Between the trimmed V and J ends, which lost 6 bases and 1 base, there was a span of 12 bases. DNA of the CDR3: TGTGCCAGCAGCCCGGGTTGGCTAACTAATGAAAAACTGTTTTTT. Amino acids: CASSPGWLTNEKLFF.

This clonotype turned up a few times. The chain joins TRBV7-9 to TRBJ2-5; TRBD1 might be the D (6 bases). Per germline, CDR1 SEHNR and CDR2 FQNEAQ (reference sequence). This CDR3 comprises 14 residues. V lost 3 bases and J lost 1, with 9 bases in between. CDR3 amino acids: CASSFRDTQETQYF. DNA of the CDR3: TGTGCCAGCAGCTTCCGGGACACCCAAGAGACCCAGTACTTC.

Regarding this clonotype: Possible read error: a much larger clone is one base away. This chain joins TRBV7-9 and TRBJ2-1; D possibly corresponds to TRBD2 (6 bases). Germline V CDR1 and CDR2: SEHNR, FQNEAQ (reference sequence). This CDR3 is built from 14 residues. V gave up 5 bases and J gave up 10 bases, with 18 bases separating them. Written as DNA, the CDR3 is TGTGCCAGCAGCCGCGGGGCTAATACTTACGAGCAGTTCTTC. Its translation is CASSRGANTYEQFF.

This clonotype was seen a handful of times. J is TRBJ1-2 and V is TRBV5-5; TRBD1 is a possible D gene (5 bases). V lost 4 bases and J lost 3, with 22 bases in between. This CDR3 contains 17 residues. Germline assignment: CDR1 SGHKS and CDR2 YYEKEE (reference sequence). CDR3 residues: CASSPLTGTAGYYGYTF. CDR3 coding DNA: TGTGCCAGCAGCCCTTTAACCGGGACGGCGGGTTACTATGGCTACACCTTC.

This clonotype appeared a few times. The CDR3 loop reads CASSSKTGVNSPLHF. The CDR3 DNA sequence: TGTGCCAGCAGCTCGAAGACAGGGGTGAATTCACCCCTCCACTTT. The gene calls are TRBV11-1 and TRBJ1-6; TRBD1 matches 8 bases. The CDR3 runs 15 residues. Germline V lookup: CDR1 SGHAT, CDR2 FQDESV (reference sequence). V shed 4 bases, J shed 7 bases, and the junction held 6 bases outside the gene matches.

This clonotype was observed at least ten times. The chain joins TRBV29-1 to TRBJ1-1, with D perhaps TRBD1 (6 bases). This CDR3 comprises 12 residues. Germline V gives CDR1 SQVTM, CDR2 ANQGSEA. Between the trimmed V and J ends, which lost 6 bases and 4 bases, there was a span of 12 bases. The CDR3 reads CSVATGFTEAFF. The CDR3 DNA sequence: TGCAGCGTAGCCACAGGGTTCACTGAAGCTTTCTTT. Variable domain in full (rest from reference TRBV29-1 and TRBJ1-1): SAVISQKPSRDICQRGTSLTIQCQVDSQVTMMFWYRQQPGQSLTLIATANQGSEATYESGFVIDKFPISRPNLTFSTLTVSNMSPEDSSIYLCSVATGFTEAFFGQGTRLTVV.

Points on this clonotype: The junction shows a germline mismatch at one end, possibly a read error. The chain links TRBV2 to TRBJ2-7; D is unclear. CDR3 length: 13 residues. Germline assignment: CDR1 SNHLY and CDR2 FYNNEI. Here the CDR3 reads CVSSEAPAYEQYF. The CDR3 bases are TGTGTCAGCAGTGAAGCTCCCGCTTACGAGCAGTACTTC.

This clonotype was seen ten or more times. This chain links TRBV7-9 with TRBJ2-1, with no clear D. Trimming removed 2 bases at V and 6 bases at J, with 5 bases between. The CDR3 contains 12 residues. The germline CDR1 and CDR2 sequences are SEHNR and FQNEAQ (reference sequence). For the CDR3, the DNA is TGTGCCAGCAGCTTAATGGGCAATGAGCAGTTCTTC. As protein: CASSLMGNEQFF.

J is TRBJ2-1 and V is TRBV4-1; 8 bases line up with TRBD2. The V gene's germline CDR1 is MGHRA and CDR2 YSYEKL. With 1 base clipped from V and 1 base from J, the junction kept 6 bases outside the gene matches. This CDR3 region has 17 residues. The CDR3 region has the DNA TGCGCCAGCAGCCAAGTGTCAGCGGGAGTTTCCTACAATGAGCAGTTCTTC. Its translation is CASSQVSAGVSYNEQFF.

This sequence joins TRBV2 and TRBJ1-1; the D is unclear. Trimming cost V 11 bases and J 1 base, with 5 bases left between them. This CDR3 region has 10 residues. Germline V gene data show CDR1 as SNHLY and CDR2 as FYNNEI. The CDR3 DNA follows: TGTGCCTGCCAGAACACTGAAGCTTTCTTT. Its protein product is CACQNTEAFF. The full variable domain, rest sourced from reference TRBV2 and TRBJ1-1, is EPEVTQTPSHQVTQMGQEVILRCVPISNHLYFYWYRQILGQKVEFLVSFYNNEISEKSEIFDDQFSVERPDGSNFTLKIRSTKLEDSAMYFCACQNTEAFFGQGTRLTVV.

This chain connects TRBV20-1 to TRBJ2-7, with TRBD1 matching 8 bases. This CDR3 has 14 amino acids. Trimming removed 6 bases from V and 0 bases from J; junction bases left unmatched: 7. Germline V CDR1 and CDR2: DFQATT, SNEGSKA (reference sequence). The CDR3 sequence is CSASDRAVSYEQYF. CDR3 in DNA: TGCAGTGCCTCGGACAGGGCGGTCTCCTACGAGCAGTACTTC.

The sample holds many counts of this clonotype. This sequence joins TRBV29-1 and TRBJ2-5; 9 nucleotides align to TRBD1. Trimming removed 7 bases from V and 1 base from J; junction bases left unmatched: 10. Germline loops: CDR1 SQVTM, CDR2 ANQGSEA. The CDR3 length is 15 residues. The CDR3 bases are TGCAGCGCCCAAGAGGGGACAGGGACCCAAGAGACCCAGTACTTC. Protein sequence: CSAQEGTGTQETQYF.

This clonotype was counted only a few times. The chain employs TRBV3-1 and TRBJ1-2; D might be TRBD1 (5 bases). This CDR3 has 14 residues. V shed 3 bases and J shed 2 bases, with 10 bases lying between them. Germline-derived CDR1 and CDR2 are LGHDT and YNNKEL (reference sequence). The CDR3 region is CASSQPTVNYGYTF. CDR3 bases: TGTGCCAGCAGCCAGCCGACAGTCAACTATGGCTACACCTTC.

The sample holds a few counts of this clonotype. The chain has TRBV20-1 and TRBJ1-1; 7 bases fit TRBD1. This CDR3 comprises 16 residues. With 1 base clipped from V and 0 bases from J, the junction kept 8 bases outside the gene matches. Germline V gene sequence: CDR1 DFQATT, CDR2 SNEGSKA (reference sequence). DNA for the CDR3: TGCAGTGCTAGAGCTCCCAGGGGGTCAGTGAACACTGAAGCTTTCTTT. This gives the protein CSARAPRGSVNTEAFF.

This chain joins TRBV20-1 and TRBJ1-2; TRBD1 matches 7 bases. Trimming took 1 base from V and 1 from J; bases not matched to a gene: 24. Germline CDR1 is DFQATT and CDR2 is SNEGSKA (reference sequence). The CDR3 totals 21 residues. The CDR3 sequence is CSARAPNLITGEPIYNYGYTF. The CDR3 DNA reads as TGCAGTGCTAGAGCACCCAATCTCATCACAGGGGAACCAATTTATAACTATGGCTACACCTTC.

The gene calls are TRBV4-1 and TRBJ2-5; TRBD1 matches 8 bases. Germline V gene sequence: CDR1 MGHRA, CDR2 YSYEKL. V was pared by 4 bases and J by 2 bases, with 18 bases of the junction left unmatched. There are 19 residues in the CDR3. The CDR3 loop is CASSPQLRAGTGQQETQYF. The CDR3 DNA follows: TGCGCCAGCAGCCCCCAACTGAGAGCCGGGACAGGCCAACAAGAGACCCAGTACTTC.

The gene calls are TRBV6-1 and TRBJ2-7, with 8 nucleotides matching TRBD1. V dropped 8 bases and J dropped 0; count of bases not matched to a gene: 3. CDR1 is MNHNS, CDR2 SASEGT, per germline. The CDR3 runs to 13 residues. The CDR3 reads CASLDRASYEQYF. CDR3 nucleotides: TGTGCCAGCCTGGACAGGGCCTCCTACGAGCAGTACTTC.